The 16 T cell receptor beta chains below all came from one sample that was sequenced in a study of identical twins. MiXCR was run by TCRdb on the 5' RACE reads, yielding one entry per CDR3 protein. The sample lists 420,000 or so distinct CDR3 sequences, about 18% seen once, with 10% to 15% in the top ten. The sample taken for sequencing was naive T cells sorted from blood. The source of these receptors is a man aged 50 to 59 in good health.

This clonotype was observed at least ten times. CDR3 residues: CASSPQGIVYEQYF. The CDR3 DNA is TGTGCCAGCAGCCCACAGGGGATAGTCTACGAGCAGTACTTC. V is TRBV5-6 and J is TRBJ2-7, with 7 bases matching TRBD1. CDR3 length equals 14 residues. The V gene's germline CDR1 is SGHDT and CDR2 YYEEEE. The trim removed 4 bases at V and 3 bases at J, leaving 7 bases unmatched.

This clonotype has just one count. This sequence joins TRBV20-1 and TRBJ2-7; weak D call: TRBD1 (6 bases). In germline, CDR1 is DFQATT, CDR2 SNEGSKA (reference sequence). The germline V and J ends were trimmed by 6 bases and 5 bases, with 20 bases remaining between them. CDR3 length equals 14 residues. The CDR3 spells CSAGLGQGIHEQYF. CDR3 nucleotides: TGCAGTGCCGGCCTGGGGCAGGGGATCCACGAGCAGTACTTC.

This clonotype was picked up many times. This chain joins TRBV6-1 and TRBJ2-7; D is undetermined. V lost 6 bases and J lost 1, with 10 bases in between. Germline V lookup: CDR1 MNHNS, CDR2 SASEGT. CDR3 length equals 13 residues. CDR3 DNA sequence: TGTGCCAGCAGAGGGCCCGCATCCTACGAGCAGTACTTC. The encoded protein is CASRGPASYEQYF.

This clonotype was seen at least ten times. The V and J genes are TRBV20-1 and TRBJ2-3; a possible D gene is TRBD1 (5 bases). The germline V gene encodes CDR1 DFQATT and CDR2 SNEGSKA (reference sequence). V was shortened by 4 bases and J by 3 bases, with 17 bases between the two germline ends. This CDR3 has 15 amino acids. The CDR3 coding sequence is TGCAGTGCTACCCCGGCAGGGATTGGGACAGATACGCAGTATTTT. Its protein product is CSATPAGIGTDTQYF.

This clonotype came up a few times. V gene TRBV4-3 combines with J gene TRBJ1-1; no definite D call. The V end was cut by 0 bases, the J end by 5 bases, with 13 bases between. The CDR3 is 15 amino acids. In germline, CDR1 is LGHNA, CDR2 YSLEER. CDR3 in DNA: TGCGCCAGCAGCCAAGAGGAGGGCAGTATGACTGAAGCTTTCTTT. It translates to CASSQEEGSMTEAFF.

The chain couples TRBV20-1 to TRBJ1-2; D gene uncertain. The CDR3 consists of 13 residues. Trimming removed 1 base from V and 2 bases from J, with 8 bases in between. CDR1 is DFQATT, CDR2 SNEGSKA, per germline (reference sequence). The CDR3 region has the DNA TGCAGTGCTAGAGGACAAGCGAACTATGGCTACACCTTC. Translating it yields CSARGQANYGYTF.

The sample holds a few counts of this clonotype. The rearrangement links TRBV5-1 to TRBJ2-7; D gene unclear. The CDR3 totals 15 residues. From germline, CDR1 is SGHRS and CDR2 YFSETQ. The germline V and J ends were trimmed by 0 bases and 0 bases, with 10 bases remaining between them. The DNA for the CDR3 is TGCGCCAGCAGCTTGGCGAGTCTACGCTCCTACGAGCAGTACTTC. Amino acids: CASSLASLRSYEQYF. The full variable domain, with the rest looked up from reference TRBV5-1 and TRBJ2-7, is KAGVTQTPRYLIKTRGQQVTLSCSPISGHRSVSWYQQTPGQGLQFLFEYFSETQRNKGNFPGRFSGRQFSNSRSEMNVSTLELGDSALYLCASSLASLRSYEQYFGPGTRLTVT.

In DNA, the CDR3 is TGCGCCAGCAGCCAAGGGCAAGGGGACATCGGAAACACCATATATTTT. This encodes CASSQGQGDIGNTIYF. This rearrangement joins TRBV4-3 to TRBJ1-3, with D tentatively TRBD1 (6 bases). V was trimmed by 1 base and J by 4 bases, leaving 14 bases between them. The length of the CDR3 is 16 residues. CDR1 is LGHNA and CDR2 is YSLEER in the germline V gene.

This clonotype was observed many times. The chain is built from TRBV5-8 and TRBJ2-3, with 9 bases that match TRBD2. V was clipped by 4 bases and J by 4 bases; unmatched bases: 7. This CDR3 is built from 15 residues. Germline V gives CDR1 SGHTS, CDR2 YDEGEE. The CDR3 region is CASSTQGGGADTQYF. The CDR3 nucleotides are TGTGCCAGCAGCACACAAGGCGGGGGGGCAGATACGCAGTATTTT.

The table lists this clonotype with a few counts. The chain is built from TRBV19 and TRBJ2-5; TRBD2 is a possible D gene (6 bases). Germline V lookup: CDR1 LNHDA, CDR2 SQIVND (reference sequence). Trimming took 3 bases from V and 3 from J, leaving 8 bases between them. This CDR3 has 13 amino acids. The CDR3 sequence: CASSISGEETQYF. Written as DNA, the CDR3 is TGTGCCAGTAGTATCTCGGGGGAAGAGACCCAGTACTTC.

The rearrangement links TRBV7-2 to TRBJ2-5, with D hard to call. Trimming shortened V by 5 bases and J by 1 base, and 14 bases separated the two germline ends. The germline V gene encodes CDR1 SGHTA and CDR2 FQGNSA. The CDR3 totals 15 residues. CDR3 residues: CASSTWTGLQETQYF. The DNA of the CDR3 is TGTGCCAGCAGCACCTGGACGGGCCTCCAAGAGACCCAGTACTTC. Filled out from reference TRBV7-2 and TRBJ2-5, the complete variable domain reads GAGVSQSPSNKVTEKGKDVELRCDPISGHTALYWYRQSLGQGLEFLIYFQGNSAPDKSGLPSDRFSAERTGGSVSTLTIQRTQQEDSAVYLCASSTWTGLQETQYFGPGTRLLVL.

The rearrangement links TRBV7-8 to TRBJ1-4; the match to TRBD1 covers 7 bases. CDR3 size: 15 residues. Germline V gene lookup returns CDR1 SGHVS and CDR2 FQNEAQ. V lost 1 base, J lost 8 bases, and 7 bases stayed unmatched. DNA for the CDR3: TGTGCCAGCAGCTTAGTCGACAGGGAGTACGAAAAACTGTTTTTT. Amino acids: CASSLVDREYEKLFF.

This clonotype was observed a handful of times. The chain recombines TRBV5-1 with TRBJ2-1, with D maybe TRBD2 (5 bases). Trimming pared 5 bases from V and 2 bases from J, leaving 11 bases between. The germline gives CDR1 SGHRS, CDR2 YFSETQ. This CDR3 region has 14 residues. The DNA for the CDR3 is TGCGCCAGCAGACCGACTACAGCCTACAATGAGCAGTTCTTC. It translates to CASRPTTAYNEQFF.

This chain uses TRBV7-2 with TRBJ2-2, with D possibly matching TRBD2 (6 bases). CDR3 length equals 15 residues. CDR1 is SGHTA and CDR2 is FQGNSA in the germline V gene. V lost 7 bases and J 6 bases, leaving 18 bases between the germline ends. CDR3 nucleotide sequence: TGTGCCAGCACCTCCGGGCGGGATTGGGCCGGGGAGCTGTTTTTT. This sequence encodes CASTSGRDWAGELFF.

This clonotype showed up just a few times. The genes are TRBV29-1 and TRBJ2-1, with D hard to call. With 3 bases removed from V and 4 bases from J, the gap between germline ends came to 13 bases. The germline V gene has CDR1 SQVTM and CDR2 ANQGSEA. This CDR3 has 14 residues. CDR3 in DNA: TGCAGCGTTGACAACCGATTGGGTTACAATGAGCAGTTCTTC. Translating it yields CSVDNRLGYNEQFF.

The chain joins TRBV5-1 to TRBJ2-1, with a possible D match to TRBD1 (5 bases). Germline V CDR1 and CDR2: SGHRS, YFSETQ. V shed 5 bases and J shed 1 base, with 10 bases lying between them. The CDR3 has 14 amino acids. CDR3 bases: TGCGCCAGCAGTAGGGGTGAATCCTACAATGAGCAGTTCTTC. Amino acids: CASSRGESYNEQFF.